Listed here are 2 T cell receptor beta chains from one sample, sequenced in a study of blood T cell repertoires in COVID-19. Profiled with immunoSEQ multiplex PCR; TCRdb holds only in-frame clones, not every one. Seen here are 150,000 or so clones, about 90% observed once, and the top ten hold over 0.45%. Material for sequencing was peripheral blood. These receptors were obtained from a man aged 45-65 years with acute or convalescent COVID-19.

This chain connects TRBV19 to TRBJ2-1, with 8 bases that match TRBD1. The CDR3 has 14 amino acids. V lost 5 bases and J lost 8; bases outside the gene matches: 8. Germline V gene sequence: CDR1 LNHDA, CDR2 SQIVND (reference sequence). The CDR3 DNA follows: TGTGCCAGTAGTCGACGGACAGGGAAAGATGAGCAGTTCTTC. Its protein product is CASSRRTGKDEQFF. The variable domain in full, completed from reference TRBV19 and TRBJ2-1, reads DGGITQSPKYLFRKEGQNVTLSCEQNLNHDAMYWYRQDPGQGLRLIYYSQIVNDFQKGDIAEGYSVSREKKESFPLTVTSAQKNPTAFYLCASSRRTGKDEQFFGPGTRLTVL.

The genes are TRBV12-3 or TRBV12-4 and TRBJ1-5; D is unresolved. The CDR3 length is 13 residues. Trimming took off 4 bases at V and 1 base at J, with 5 bases between the two ends. Here the CDR3 reads CASSSTSNQPQHF. The CDR3 DNA follows: TGTGCCAGCAGTTCAACAAGCAATCAGCCCCAGCATTTT.